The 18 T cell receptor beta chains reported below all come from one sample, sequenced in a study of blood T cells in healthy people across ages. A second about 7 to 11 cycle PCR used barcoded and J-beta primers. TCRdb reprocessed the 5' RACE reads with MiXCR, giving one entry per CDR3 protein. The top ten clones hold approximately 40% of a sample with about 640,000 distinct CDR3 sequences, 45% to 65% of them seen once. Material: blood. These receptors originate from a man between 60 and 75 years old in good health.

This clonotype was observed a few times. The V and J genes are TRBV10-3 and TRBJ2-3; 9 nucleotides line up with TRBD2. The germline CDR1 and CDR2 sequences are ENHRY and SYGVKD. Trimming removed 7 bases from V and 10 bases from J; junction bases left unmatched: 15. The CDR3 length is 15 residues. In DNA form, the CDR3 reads TGTGCCATCAACCAAGCGGGGGGCCTCCGCGGCCCGCAGTATTTT. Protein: CAINQAGGLRGPQYF.

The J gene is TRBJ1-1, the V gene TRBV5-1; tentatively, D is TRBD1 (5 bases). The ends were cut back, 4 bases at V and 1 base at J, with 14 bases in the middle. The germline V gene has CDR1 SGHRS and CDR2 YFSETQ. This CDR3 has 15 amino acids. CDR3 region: CASSAMTVTNTEAFF. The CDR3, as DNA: TGCGCCAGCAGCGCTATGACAGTGACGAACACTGAAGCTTTCTTT.

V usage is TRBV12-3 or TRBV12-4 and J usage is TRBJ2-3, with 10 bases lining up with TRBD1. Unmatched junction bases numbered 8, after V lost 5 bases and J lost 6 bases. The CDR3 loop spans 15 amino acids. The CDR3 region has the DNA TGTGCCAGCAGTACCAGGACAGGGGGTCGGGATACGCAGTATTTT. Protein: CASSTRTGGRDTQYF.

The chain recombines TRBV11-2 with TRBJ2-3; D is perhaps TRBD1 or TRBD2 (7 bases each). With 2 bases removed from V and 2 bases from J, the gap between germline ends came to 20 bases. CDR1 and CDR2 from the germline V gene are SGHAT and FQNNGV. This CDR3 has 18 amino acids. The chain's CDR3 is CASSLRGHRGASTDTQYF. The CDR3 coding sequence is TGTGCCAGCAGCTTAAGGGGGCACCGGGGGGCCTCCACAGATACGCAGTATTTT.

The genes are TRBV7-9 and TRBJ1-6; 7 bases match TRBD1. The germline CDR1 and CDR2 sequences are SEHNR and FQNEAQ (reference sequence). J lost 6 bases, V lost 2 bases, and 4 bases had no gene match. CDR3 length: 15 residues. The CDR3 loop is CASSLQPGGNSPLHF. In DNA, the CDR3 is TGTGCCAGCAGCTTACAACCAGGGGGTAATTCACCCCTCCACTTT.

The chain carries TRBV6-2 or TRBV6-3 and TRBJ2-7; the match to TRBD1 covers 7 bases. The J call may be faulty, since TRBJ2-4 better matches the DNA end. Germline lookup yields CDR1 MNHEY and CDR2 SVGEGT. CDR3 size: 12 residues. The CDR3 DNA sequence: TGTGCCAGCTGGGACAGAAGGGGCATTCAGTACTTC. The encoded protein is CASWDRRGIQYF.

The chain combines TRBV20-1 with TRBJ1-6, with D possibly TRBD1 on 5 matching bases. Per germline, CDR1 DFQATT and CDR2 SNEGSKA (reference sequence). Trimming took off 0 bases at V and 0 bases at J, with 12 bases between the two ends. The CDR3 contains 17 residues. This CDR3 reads CSAREPGGDSYNSPLHF. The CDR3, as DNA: TGCAGTGCTAGAGAGCCCGGGGGGGACTCCTATAATTCACCCCTCCACTTT.

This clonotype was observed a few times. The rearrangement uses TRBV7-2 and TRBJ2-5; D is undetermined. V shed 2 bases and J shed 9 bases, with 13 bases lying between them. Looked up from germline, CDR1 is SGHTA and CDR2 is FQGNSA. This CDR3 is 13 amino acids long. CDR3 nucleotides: TGTGCCAGCAGCTTAACCCGGGCTAGGGCCCAGTACTTC. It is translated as CASSLTRARAQYF. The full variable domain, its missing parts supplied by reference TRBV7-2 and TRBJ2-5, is GAGVSQSPSNKVTEKGKDVELRCDPISGHTALYWYRQSLGQGLEFLIYFQGNSAPDKSGLPSDRFSAERTGGSVSTLTIQRTQQEDSAVYLCASSLTRARAQYFGPGTRLLVL.

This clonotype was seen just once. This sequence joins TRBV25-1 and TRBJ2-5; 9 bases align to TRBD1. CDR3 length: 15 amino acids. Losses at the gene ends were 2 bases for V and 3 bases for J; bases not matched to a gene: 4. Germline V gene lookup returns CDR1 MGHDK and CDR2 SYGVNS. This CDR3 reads CASSETTGGEETQYF. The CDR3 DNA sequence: TGTGCCAGCAGTGAAACCACAGGGGGCGAAGAGACCCAGTACTTC.

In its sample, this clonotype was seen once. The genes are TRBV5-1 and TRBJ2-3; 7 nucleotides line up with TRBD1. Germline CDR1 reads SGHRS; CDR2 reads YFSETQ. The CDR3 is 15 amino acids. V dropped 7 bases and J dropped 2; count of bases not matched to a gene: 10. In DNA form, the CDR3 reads TGCGCCAGCCTTCGACAGGGCCAATCCACAGATACGCAGTATTTT. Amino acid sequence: CASLRQGQSTDTQYF.

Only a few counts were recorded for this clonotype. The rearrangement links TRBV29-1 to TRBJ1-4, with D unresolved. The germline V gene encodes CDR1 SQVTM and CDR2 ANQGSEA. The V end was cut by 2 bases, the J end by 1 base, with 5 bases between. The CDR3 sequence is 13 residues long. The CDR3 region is CSVEQITNEKLFF. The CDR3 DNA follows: TGCAGCGTTGAACAGATAACTAATGAAAAACTGTTTTTT.

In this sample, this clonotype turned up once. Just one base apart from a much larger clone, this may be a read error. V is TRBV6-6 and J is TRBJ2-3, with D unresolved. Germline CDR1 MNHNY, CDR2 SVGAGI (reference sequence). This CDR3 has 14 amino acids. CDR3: CASSYGRNTDAQYF. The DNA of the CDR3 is TGTGCCAGCAGTTACGGCCGAAACACAGATGCGCAGTATTTT.

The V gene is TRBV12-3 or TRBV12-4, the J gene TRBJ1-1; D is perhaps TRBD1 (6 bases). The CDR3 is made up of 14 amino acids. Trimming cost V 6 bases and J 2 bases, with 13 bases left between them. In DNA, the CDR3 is TGTGCCAGCAGCCCACAGGGACTTAACACTGAAGCTTTCTTT. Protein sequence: CASSPQGLNTEAFF.

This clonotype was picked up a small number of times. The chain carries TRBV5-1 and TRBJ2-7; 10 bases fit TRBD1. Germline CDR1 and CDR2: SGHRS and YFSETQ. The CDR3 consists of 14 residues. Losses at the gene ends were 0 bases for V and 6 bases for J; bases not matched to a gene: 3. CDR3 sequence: CASSLGQGAAEQYF. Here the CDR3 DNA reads TGCGCCAGCAGCTTGGGACAGGGGGCCGCCGAGCAGTACTTC.

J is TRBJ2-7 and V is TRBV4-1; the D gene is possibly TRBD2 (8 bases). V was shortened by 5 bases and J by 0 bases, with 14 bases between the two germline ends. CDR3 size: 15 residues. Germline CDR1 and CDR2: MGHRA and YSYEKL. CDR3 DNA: TGCGCCAGCAGCTCCCGGGAGGGGGCCTCCTACGAGCAGTACTTC. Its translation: CASSSREGASYEQYF.

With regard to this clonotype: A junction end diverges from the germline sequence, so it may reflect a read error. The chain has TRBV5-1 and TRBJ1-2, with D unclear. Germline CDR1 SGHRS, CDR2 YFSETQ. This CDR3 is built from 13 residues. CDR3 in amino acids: CASRLEANYGYTF. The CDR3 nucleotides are TGCGCCAGCAGATTGGAGGCGAACTATGGCTACACCTTC. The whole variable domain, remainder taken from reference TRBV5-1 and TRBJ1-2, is KAGVTQTPRYLIKTRGQQVTLSCSPISGHRSVSWYQQTPGQGLQFLFEYFSETQRNKGNFPGRFSGRQFSNSRSEMNVSTLELGDSALYLCASRLEANYGYTFGSGTRLTVV.

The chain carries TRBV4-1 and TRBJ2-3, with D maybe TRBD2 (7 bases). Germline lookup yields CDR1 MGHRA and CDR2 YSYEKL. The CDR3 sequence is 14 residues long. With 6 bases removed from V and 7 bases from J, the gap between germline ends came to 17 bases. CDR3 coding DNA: TGCGCCAGCAGGACGTGGGGGGGGGCCCATACGCAGTATTTT. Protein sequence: CASRTWGGAHTQYF.

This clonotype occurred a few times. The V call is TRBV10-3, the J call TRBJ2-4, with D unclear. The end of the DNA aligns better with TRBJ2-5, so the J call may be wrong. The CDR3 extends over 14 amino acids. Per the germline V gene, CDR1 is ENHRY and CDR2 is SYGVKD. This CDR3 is CAISEPIFGETQYF. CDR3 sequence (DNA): TGTGCCATCAGTGAACCTATATTCGGCGAGACCCAGTACTTC.